Listed here is a single T cell receptor beta chain. No antigen is known for it. Germline CDR1 is LGHNA and CDR2 is YNFKEQ. The CDR3 loop spans 16 amino acids. V gave up 4 bases and J gave up 0 bases; unmatched junction bases: 5. MiXCR, run by TCRdb on the 5' RACE reads, gives a single entry per CDR3 protein. The sample lists about 500,000 distinct CDR3 sequences; over 20% were seen once. This sample is drawn from a study of T-cell memory formation after mild COVID-19. Study summary: The TCR clusters were mostly specific to one donor. Overall study results and limits: Cross-reactive memory seemingly joined, as some responding clones were found in pre-infection memory.

This chain uses TRBV4-2 with TRBJ2-1; 8 nucleotides agree with TRBD1. The sequencing input was PBMCs or a T cell subset sorted from them (not recorded which). The clonotype comes from an adult woman who had mild COVID-19 (a few samples of this study predate the infection). Cell type and time point are not known. The CDR3, as DNA: TGTGCCAGCAGCCGCCCAGGGACAGGCTCCTACAATGAGCAGTTCTTC. Translation gives CASSRPGTGSYNEQFF.